This is a list of T cell receptor beta chains from one sample in a study of beta chain features in type 1 diabetes. Repertoires were generated with immunoSEQ multiplex PCR, while TCRdb's copy carries only in-frame clones and drops some. The data contain fewer than 900,000 clones, about a sixth of them singletons. What was sequenced was naive CD4+ T cells from blood. These receptors were collected from a woman aged 18-35 years in good health. CDR3s include the opening cysteine and the closing phenylalanine or tryptophan. A D gene is named only where the DNA matches it firmly. Clone size is stated in some rows and not others, as once, few, many or a class when expanded.

V gene	clone size	D gene	J gene	CDR3 DNA	CDR3 protein
TRBV7-9	-	-	TRBJ2-3	TGTGCCAGCAGCTTAGACAGCGCAGATACGCAGTATTTT	CASSLDSADTQYF
TRBV5-7	few	-	TRBJ1-2	TGTGCCAGCAGTTCGGGACCCACCTATGGCTACACCTTC	CASSSGPTYGYTF
TRBV7-9	-	TRBD1	TRBJ2-5	TGTGCCAGCAGCTTAGGAAGACAGGGGGTTGTACGAGAGACCCAGTACTTC	CASSLGRQGVVRETQYF
TRBV29-1	-	-	TRBJ2-1	TGCAGCGTTGGGGCAGGGGCCTGGTATGAGCAGTTCTTC	CSVGAGAWYEQFF
TRBV19	few	TRBD1	TRBJ1-1	TGTGCCAGTAGTATCGCCAGGGGGATCACTGAAGCTTTCTTT	CASSIARGITEAFF
TRBV28	-	-	TRBJ1-2	TGTGCCAGCAGTCAGAACTATGGCTACACCTTC	CASSQNYGYTF
TRBV7-6	few	-	TRBJ2-1	TGTGCCAGCAGCTTAGAGGGACTTCACAACAATGAGCAGTTCTTC	CASSLEGLHNNEQFF
TRBV9	-	-	TRBJ1-3	TGTGCCAGCAGCGTACGGCCCAACGGAAACACCATATATTTT	CASSVRPNGNTIYF
TRBV29-1	few	-	TRBJ1-4	TGCAGCGTTGCGGACACCGCAACTAATGAAAAACTGTTTTTT	CSVADTATNEKLFF
TRBV9	-	-	TRBJ1-1	TGTGCCAGCAGCGCACTACAGGCCACTGAAGCTTTCTTT	CASSALQATEAFF
TRBV9	-	-	TRBJ2-7	TGTGCCAGCAGCGTAGATACTAGGCGGGAGCAGTACTTC	CASSVDTRREQYF
TRBV28	-	-	TRBJ2-7	TGTGCCAGCAGTTTATTTGATAGGAATGCCTACGAGCAGTACTTC	CASSLFDRNAYEQYF
TRBV14	few	-	TRBJ2-7	TGTGCCAGCAGCCCTGGGACTCCCTCTTATTACGAGCAGTACTTC	CASSPGTPSYYEQYF
TRBV6-5	-	-	TRBJ2-7	TGTGCCAGCAGTTACTCGGCGGACTACGAGCAGTACTTC	CASSYSADYEQYF
TRBV9	few	TRBD2	TRBJ2-1	TGTGCCAGCAGCTCGATCCCCGACTATAGCCGGCGGGGGAATGAGCAGTTCTTC	CASSSIPDYSRRGNEQFF
TRBV19	-	TRBD1	TRBJ2-1	TGTGCCAGTACCCCGACAGGGATGCACAATGAGCAGTTCTTC	CASTPTGMHNEQFF
TRBV28	-	TRBD2	TRBJ2-7	TGTGCCAGCGTGGCTAGCGGTTTAAACTCCTACGAGCAGTACTTC	CASVASGLNSYEQYF
TRBV7-9	few	-	TRBJ2-7	TGTGCCAGCAGCTTATCCTCGGGCGAGCAGTACTTC	CASSLSSGEQYF
TRBV7-2	-	-	TRBJ2-5	TGTGCCAGCAGCTCCCCCTGGGAGACCCAGTACTTC	CASSSPWETQYF
TRBV5-1	-	-	TRBJ1-2	TGCGCCAGCAGCTTGGGCCCTCCGACGGACTATGGCTACACCTTC	CASSLGPPTDYGYTF
TRBV5-1	-	-	TRBJ1-2	TGCGCCAGCAGCCTGGACAGCCTTAACTATGGCTACACCTTC	CASSLDSLNYGYTF
TRBV4-1	few	-	TRBJ2-3	TGCGCCAGCAGCCAGGAGGGAGTCGATACGCAGTATTTT	CASSQEGVDTQYF
TRBV19	few	-	TRBJ1-5	TGTGCCAGTAGTATAGGAGGCAGCCATAGCAATCAGCCCCAGCATTTT	CASSIGGSHSNQPQHF
TRBV28	-	-	TRBJ1-5	TGTGCCAGCAGTTTAGTAATCGGCAATCAGCCCCAGCATTTT	CASSLVIGNQPQHF
TRBV6-6	-	TRBD2	TRBJ2-1	TGTGCCAGCAGTTACTCGGGACTAGGCTCCAATGAGCAGTTCTTC	CASSYSGLGSNEQFF
TRBV18	few	-	TRBJ2-1	TGTGCCAGCTCCTTGACACTGACAGACTACAATGAGCAGTTCTTC	CASSLTLTDYNEQFF
TRBV7-2	-	TRBD1	TRBJ2-3	TGTGCCAGCAGCGCATACAGGGGTCCAGATACGCAGTATTTT	CASSAYRGPDTQYF
TRBV7-2	-	-	TRBJ2-7	TGTGCCAGCCAAGAAGGCCTCGAGCAGTACTTC	CASQEGLEQYF
TRBV27	-	-	TRBJ2-7	TGTGCCAGCAGCCGCATAGCCGCCCGGGGGTACGAGCAGTACTTC	CASSRIAARGYEQYF
TRBV18	few	-	TRBJ2-6	TGTGCCAGCTCTCCCGGTTACTCTGGGGCCAACGTCCTGACTTTC	CASSPGYSGANVLTF
TRBV5-1	-	TRBD1	TRBJ2-6	TGCGCCAGCAGCTTGGTAGGGACAGGGGAAGCTGGGGCCAACGTCCTGACTTTC	CASSLVGTGEAGANVLTF
TRBV28	-	-	TRBJ2-5	TGTGCCAGCAGCCAGGGAGGCCCGCGAGAGACCCAGTACTTC	CASSQGGPRETQYF
TRBV7-2	-	TRBD2	TRBJ2-7	TGTGCCAGCAGCTCTAGCGGGGGTTACGAGCAGTACTTC	CASSSSGGYEQYF